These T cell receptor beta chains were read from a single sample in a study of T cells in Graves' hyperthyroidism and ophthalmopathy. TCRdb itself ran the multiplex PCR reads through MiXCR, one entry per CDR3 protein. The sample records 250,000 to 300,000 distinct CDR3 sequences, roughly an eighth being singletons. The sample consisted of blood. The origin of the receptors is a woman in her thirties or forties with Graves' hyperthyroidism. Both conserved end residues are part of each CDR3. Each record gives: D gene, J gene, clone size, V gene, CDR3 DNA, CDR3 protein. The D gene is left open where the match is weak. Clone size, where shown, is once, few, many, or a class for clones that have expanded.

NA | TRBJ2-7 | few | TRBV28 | TGTGCTAGCAGTTTGGCGTGGAACAGAGCCTACGAGCAGTACTTC | CASSLAWNRAYEQYF
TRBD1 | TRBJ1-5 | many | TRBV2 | TGTGCCAGCGGCCGGGACAGGGAGGAGCATTTT | CASGRDREEHF
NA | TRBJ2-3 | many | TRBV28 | TGTGCCAGCAGCCCAGGACAGCACTGGACGCAGTATTTT | CASSPGQHWTQYF
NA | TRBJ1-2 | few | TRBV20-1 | TGCAGTGCTAGAGATCAGGAAACAGGGCGCTCTGTGGGCTACACCTTC | CSARDQETGRSVGYTF
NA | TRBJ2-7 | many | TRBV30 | TGTGCCTGGAGTGTGGCCCCCTACGAGCAGTACTTC | CAWSVAPYEQYF
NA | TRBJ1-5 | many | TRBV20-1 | TGCAGTGCTAGTTTAGGAGGGAATCAGCCCCAGCATTTT | CSASLGGNQPQHF
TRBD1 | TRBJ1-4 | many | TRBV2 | TGTGCCAGCAGTGAAGCGCTAGAGGGGGCGCGTGAAAAACTGTTTTTT | CASSEALEGAREKLFF
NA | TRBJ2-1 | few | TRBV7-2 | TGTGCCAGCAGCACCACTAGCCTTACCTACAATGAGCAGTTCTTC | CASSTTSLTYNEQFF
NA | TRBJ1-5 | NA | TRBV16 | TGTGCCAGCAGCCAATCAGCCGGACAGATCAATCAGCCCCAGCATTTT | CASSQSAGQINQPQHF
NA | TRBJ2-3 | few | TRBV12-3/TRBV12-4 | TGTGCCAGCAGTTTTAGGGTGTCCACAGATACGCAGTATTTT | CASSFRVSTDTQYF
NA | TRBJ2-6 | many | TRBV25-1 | TGTGCCAGCAGTTCCTCTGGGGCCAACGTCCTGACTTTC | CASSSSGANVLTF
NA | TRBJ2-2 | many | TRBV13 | TGTGCCAGCAGCCCGGGGCCGACGAACACCGGGGAGCTGTTTTTT | CASSPGPTNTGELFF
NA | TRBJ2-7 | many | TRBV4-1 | TGCGCCAGCAGCCAAGATCTGAGCGAGCAGTACTTC | CASSQDLSEQYF
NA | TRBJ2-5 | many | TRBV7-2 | TGTGCCAGCACACCAAGGCTAAGAGAGACCCAGTACTTC | CASTPRLRETQYF
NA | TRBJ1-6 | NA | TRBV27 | TGTGCCAGCAAGGCTCGGTCAGGGTCTTCACCCCTCCACTTT | CASKARSGSSPLHF